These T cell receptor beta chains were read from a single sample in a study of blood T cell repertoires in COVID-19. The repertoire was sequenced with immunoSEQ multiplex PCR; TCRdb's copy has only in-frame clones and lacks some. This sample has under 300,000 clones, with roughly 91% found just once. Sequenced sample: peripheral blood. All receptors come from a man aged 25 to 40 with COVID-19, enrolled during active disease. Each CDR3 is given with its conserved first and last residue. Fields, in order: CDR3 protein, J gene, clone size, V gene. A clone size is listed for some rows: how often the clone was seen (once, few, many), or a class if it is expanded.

CDR3 protein: CASSSAPTGKLGTGELFF
J gene: TRBJ2-2
clone size: NA
V gene: TRBV7-9

CDR3 protein: CASSSGTGTGYTF
J gene: TRBJ1-2
clone size: NA
V gene: TRBV6-5

CDR3 protein: CASSLARGQGAYGYTF
J gene: TRBJ1-2
clone size: NA
V gene: TRBV7-2

CDR3 protein: CSVEPSGGYNEQFF
J gene: TRBJ2-1
clone size: NA
V gene: TRBV29-1

CDR3 protein: CASGEGSSYNSPLHF
J gene: TRBJ1-6
clone size: once
V gene: TRBV9

CDR3 protein: CASSQDLLRGGDTQYF
J gene: TRBJ2-3
clone size: NA
V gene: TRBV4-1

CDR3 protein: CASSYSDGGNEQYF
J gene: TRBJ2-7
clone size: NA
V gene: TRBV6-5

CDR3 protein: CASSYDYEQYF
J gene: TRBJ2-7
clone size: NA
V gene: TRBV2

CDR3 protein: CASNPAVNTEAFF
J gene: TRBJ1-1
clone size: NA
V gene: TRBV19

CDR3 protein: CASSATMNTEAFF
J gene: TRBJ1-1
clone size: NA
V gene: TRBV2

CDR3 protein: CAISESGQTYGYTF
J gene: TRBJ1-2
clone size: NA
V gene: TRBV10-3

CDR3 protein: CASSDEGGQFF
J gene: TRBJ2-1
clone size: NA
V gene: TRBV5-1

CDR3 protein: CASSQEGGPGNTIYF
J gene: TRBJ1-3
clone size: NA
V gene: TRBV3-1/TRBV3-2

CDR3 protein: CASSLGTGSQETQYF
J gene: TRBJ2-5
clone size: NA
V gene: TRBV5-1

CDR3 protein: CASSPRTGTGGKETQYF
J gene: TRBJ2-5
clone size: NA
V gene: TRBV7-9

CDR3 protein: CASSSIVLAGYNEQFF
J gene: TRBJ2-1
clone size: NA
V gene: TRBV7-9

CDR3 protein: CATSSSRGDTEAFF
J gene: TRBJ1-1
clone size: once
V gene: TRBV10-3

CDR3 protein: CASSQDEGANTGELFF
J gene: TRBJ2-2
clone size: NA
V gene: TRBV4-1

CDR3 protein: CASSYSPPAGTEAFF
J gene: TRBJ1-1
clone size: NA
V gene: TRBV6-5

CDR3 protein: CASSYGSAGSTDTQYF
J gene: TRBJ2-3
clone size: NA
V gene: TRBV6-2/TRBV6-3

CDR3 protein: CASSAGESYEQYF
J gene: TRBJ2-7
clone size: NA
V gene: TRBV25-1

CDR3 protein: CASSSTSGGGETQYF
J gene: TRBJ2-5
clone size: NA
V gene: TRBV7-2

CDR3 protein: CASSFRDREGEQYF
J gene: TRBJ2-7
clone size: once
V gene: TRBV7-3

CDR3 protein: CASSLGQGGTDTQYF
J gene: TRBJ2-3
clone size: NA
V gene: TRBV5-1

CDR3 protein: CASSLQQGLGTEAFF
J gene: TRBJ1-1
clone size: NA
V gene: TRBV6-5

CDR3 protein: CASSYSILAAYNEQFF
J gene: TRBJ2-1
clone size: NA
V gene: TRBV6-5

CDR3 protein: CASRRDGENTEAFF
J gene: TRBJ1-1
clone size: NA
V gene: TRBV9

CDR3 protein: CASSISGSAVGELFF
J gene: TRBJ2-2
clone size: NA
V gene: TRBV5-1

CDR3 protein: CASRTGVGQGTQYF
J gene: TRBJ2-3
clone size: NA
V gene: TRBV6-5

CDR3 protein: CASSRTGATGNTIYF
J gene: TRBJ1-3
clone size: NA
V gene: TRBV9

CDR3 protein: CASQGAGEQYF
J gene: TRBJ2-7
clone size: NA
V gene: TRBV19

CDR3 protein: CASGQYRGDEQYF
J gene: TRBJ2-7
clone size: NA
V gene: TRBV6-5

CDR3 protein: CASVPGTGRNEQFF
J gene: TRBJ2-1
clone size: NA
V gene: TRBV12-5

CDR3 protein: CASSIGQGAMYEQYF
J gene: TRBJ2-7
clone size: NA
V gene: TRBV19

CDR3 protein: CASSEPAVPRGTEAFF
J gene: TRBJ1-1
clone size: few
V gene: TRBV6-1

CDR3 protein: CASGGVAGASTDTQYF
J gene: TRBJ2-3
clone size: NA
V gene: TRBV2

CDR3 protein: CASSVGASAGELFF
J gene: TRBJ2-2
clone size: NA
V gene: TRBV9

CDR3 protein: CASSIPVWVRGRDTEAFF
J gene: TRBJ1-1
clone size: NA
V gene: TRBV19

CDR3 protein: CASSLVPLNRGLIHSPLHF
J gene: TRBJ1-6
clone size: NA
V gene: TRBV5-1

CDR3 protein: CASSLTGQRTHEQFF
J gene: TRBJ2-1
clone size: NA
V gene: TRBV11-1

CDR3 protein: CASSPADRVNTEAFF
J gene: TRBJ1-1
clone size: NA
V gene: TRBV27

CDR3 protein: CASSLSENQPQHF
J gene: TRBJ1-5
clone size: NA
V gene: TRBV5-1

CDR3 protein: CASSTPQGVVTEAFF
J gene: TRBJ1-1
clone size: NA
V gene: TRBV6-5

CDR3 protein: CASRRTGPDTQYF
J gene: TRBJ2-3
clone size: once
V gene: TRBV2

CDR3 protein: CASSQLAGDTQYF
J gene: TRBJ2-3
clone size: once
V gene: TRBV4-2